The present T cell receptor beta chain was sequenced within a study of T cell responses to AZD1222 COVID-19 vaccine. Concerning this clone: The antigen remains undetermined.

Using immunoSEQ multiplex PCR, the repertoire was profiled, and TCRdb retains in-frame clones only, with some absent. The sample consists of hundreds of thousands of clones, about 94% of them appearing once. The germline V gene has CDR1 MDHEN and CDR2 SYDVKM. V was clipped by 4 bases and J by 0 bases, with 12 bases between them. This CDR3 is built from 15 residues. General study points: The study found vaccine-associated CD4 TCRs spanning spike, dominant at 160-218 and 743-854. Possibly, clonal diversity was underestimated; donors were largely white British and included more females. Only 5 or 6 people who got AZD1222 tested seropositive at baseline. The reported proportion of spike-specific TCRs targeting unmutated variant regions was nearly half.

This clonotype originated in an adult who received the AZD1222 COVID-19 vaccine. V usage is TRBV28 and J usage is TRBJ1-2, with TRBD1 as a possible D gene (6 bases). Here the sequenced sample was peripheral blood, taken 28 days after the second AZD1222 dose. In DNA form, the CDR3 reads TGTGCCAGCAGTTATACAGGGCCCGCTAACTATGGCTACACCTTC. As protein: CASSYTGPANYGYTF.